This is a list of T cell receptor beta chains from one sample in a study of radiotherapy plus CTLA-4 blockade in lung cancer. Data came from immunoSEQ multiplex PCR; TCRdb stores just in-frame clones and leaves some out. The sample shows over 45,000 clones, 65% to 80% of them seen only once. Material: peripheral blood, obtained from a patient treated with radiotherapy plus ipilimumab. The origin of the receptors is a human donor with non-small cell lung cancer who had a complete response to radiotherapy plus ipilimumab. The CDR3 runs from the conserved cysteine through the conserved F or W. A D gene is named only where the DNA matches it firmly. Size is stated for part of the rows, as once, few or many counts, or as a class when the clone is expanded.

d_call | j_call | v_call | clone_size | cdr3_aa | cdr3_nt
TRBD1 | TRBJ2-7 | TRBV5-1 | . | CASNRDREEEQYF | TGCGCCAGCAATCGGGACAGGGAAGAAGAGCAGTACTTC
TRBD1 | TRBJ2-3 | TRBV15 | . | CATSRSRDSSTDTQYF | TGTGCCACCAGCAGAAGCCGGGACAGTAGCACAGATACGCAGTATTTT
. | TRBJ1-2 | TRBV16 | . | CASSQSGYGYTF | TGTGCCAGCAGCCAATCCGGCTATGGCTACACCTTC
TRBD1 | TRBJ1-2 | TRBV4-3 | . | CASSQDLGQGGGYTF | TGCGCCAGCAGCCAAGATCTAGGACAGGGTGGTGGCTACACCTTC
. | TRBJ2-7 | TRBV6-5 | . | CTSSYSLQRTTYEQYF | TGTACCAGCAGTTACTCGCTCCAGCGGACCACCTACGAGCAGTACTTC
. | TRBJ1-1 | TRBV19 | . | CASRTTDKNTEAFF | TGTGCCAGTAGGACGACAGATAAGAACACTGAAGCTTTCTTT
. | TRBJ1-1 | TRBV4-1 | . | CASSQVTGLNTEAFF | TGCGCCAGCAGCCAAGTTACAGGGTTGAACACTGAAGCTTTCTTT
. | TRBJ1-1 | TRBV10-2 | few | CASTRFATEAFF | TGCGCCAGCACGAGATTTGCCACTGAAGCTTTCTTT
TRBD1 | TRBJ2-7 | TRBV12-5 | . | CASGSAQGAVHEQYF | TGTGCTAGTGGTTCGGCACAGGGGGCAGTCCACGAGCAGTACTTC
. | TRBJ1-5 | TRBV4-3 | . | CASSPERGQPQHF | TGCGCCAGCAGCCCGGAGCGAGGTCAGCCCCAGCATTTT
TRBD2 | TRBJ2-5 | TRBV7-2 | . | CASSLRSGRWETQYF | TGTGCCAGCAGCTTGAGGAGCGGGAGATGGGAGACCCAGTACTTC
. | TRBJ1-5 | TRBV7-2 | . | CASSSTASNQPQHF | TGTGCCAGCAGCTCGACAGCTAGCAATCAGCCCCAGCATTTT
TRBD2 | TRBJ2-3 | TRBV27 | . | CASSRLTSGTRGTTDTQYF | TGTGCCAGCAGTCGGTTGACTAGCGGGACCCGGGGGACCACAGATACGCAGTATTTT
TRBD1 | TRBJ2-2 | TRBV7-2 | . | CASSPRRQGGVGTGELFF | TGTGCCAGCAGCCCCAGACGACAGGGGGGCGTGGGCACCGGGGAGCTGTTTTTT
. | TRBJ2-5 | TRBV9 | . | CASSQQGFQETQYF | TGTGCCAGCAGCCAACAGGGCTTTCAAGAGACCCAGTACTTC
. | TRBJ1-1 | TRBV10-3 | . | CAIRLSYGEGTEAFF | TGTGCCATCAGGCTGAGTTATGGGGAGGGCACTGAAGCTTTCTTT
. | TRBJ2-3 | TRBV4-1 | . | CASSQAFRDTQYF | TGCGCCAGCAGCCAAGCCTTCCGGGATACGCAGTATTTT
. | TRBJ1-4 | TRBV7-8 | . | CASSLGQIENEKLFF | TGTGCCAGCAGCTTAGGACAGATAGAAAATGAAAAACTGTTTTTT
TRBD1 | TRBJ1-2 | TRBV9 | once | CASSASGQGGLGGYTF | TGTGCCAGCAGCGCTTCGGGACAGGGGGGTTTAGGTGGCTACACCTTC
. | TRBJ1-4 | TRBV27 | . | CATSKLAATNEKLFF | TGTGCCACCAGTAAGTTAGCGGCAACTAATGAAAAACTGTTTTTT
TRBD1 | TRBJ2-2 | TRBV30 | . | CAWTGTVNTGELFF | TGTGCCTGGACCGGGACAGTGAACACCGGGGAGCTGTTTTTT
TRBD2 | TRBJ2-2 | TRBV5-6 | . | CASSLGLAGALRPTGELFF | TGTGCCAGCAGCTTGGGCCTAGCGGGGGCGCTCCGACCTACCGGGGAGCTGTTTTTT
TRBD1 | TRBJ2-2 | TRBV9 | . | CASSVKGQIRTGELFF | TGTGCCAGCAGCGTCAAGGGACAGATCCGCACCGGGGAGCTGTTTTTT
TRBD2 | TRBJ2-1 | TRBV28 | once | CAHGGGRGTDEQFF | TGTGCCCACGGGGGGGGCCGTGGGACCGATGAGCAGTTCTTC
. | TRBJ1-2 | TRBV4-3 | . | CASSQDVQGDRGYTF | TGCGCCAGCAGCCAAGATGTGCAAGGGGATCGGGGCTACACCTTC